The text below deals with one TCR beta chain. As yet, its antigen is unknown. The sample originates from a study of high-grade serous ovarian cancer treatment subgroups. Study background: Samples averaged 14,192 reads and over 6,000 unique TCR beta rearrangements.

Study conclusions and caveats: TCR clonal relatedness correlated positively with neoantigen level. Different patients shared almost no repertoire; same-patient tumors shared roughly 0.1 to 0.8. The analyses considered CDR3 and ignored CDR1 and CDR2.

TCRdb's copy holds only in-frame clones and misses some; the assay was immunoSEQ multiplex PCR. The table shows about 2,800 clones, with 70% to 80% occurring only once. Tumor tissue was taken before any definitive surgery or chemotherapy was given. The clonotype was recovered from a human donor with high-grade serous ovarian cancer. The sample taken for sequencing was tumor tissue.

CDR3: CASSELAGGKETQYF. The CDR3 coding sequence is TGTGCCAGCAGTGAACTAGCGGGAGGGAAAGAGACCCAGTACTTC. V is TRBV6-1 and J is TRBJ2-5, with 12 bases fitting TRBD2. Germline CDR1 MNHNS, CDR2 SASEGT. Trimming took 2 bases from V and 3 from J; bases not matched to a gene: 1. This CDR3 contains 15 residues.